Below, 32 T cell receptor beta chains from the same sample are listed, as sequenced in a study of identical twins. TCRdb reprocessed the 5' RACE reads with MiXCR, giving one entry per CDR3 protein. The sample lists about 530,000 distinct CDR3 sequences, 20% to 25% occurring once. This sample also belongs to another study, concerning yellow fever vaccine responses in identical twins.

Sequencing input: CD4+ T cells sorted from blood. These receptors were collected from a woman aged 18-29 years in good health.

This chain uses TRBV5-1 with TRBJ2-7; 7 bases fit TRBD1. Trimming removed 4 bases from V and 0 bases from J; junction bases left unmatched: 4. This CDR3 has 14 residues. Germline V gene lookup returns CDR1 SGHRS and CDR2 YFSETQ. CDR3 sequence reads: CASSPRDSSYEQYF. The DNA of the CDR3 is TGCGCCAGCAGCCCCCGGGACAGCTCCTACGAGCAGTACTTC. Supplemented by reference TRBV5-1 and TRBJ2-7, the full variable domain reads KAGVTQTPRYLIKTRGQQVTLSCSPISGHRSVSWYQQTPGQGLQFLFEYFSETQRNKGNFPGRFSGRQFSNSRSEMNVSTLELGDSALYLCASSPRDSSYEQYFGPGTRLTVT.

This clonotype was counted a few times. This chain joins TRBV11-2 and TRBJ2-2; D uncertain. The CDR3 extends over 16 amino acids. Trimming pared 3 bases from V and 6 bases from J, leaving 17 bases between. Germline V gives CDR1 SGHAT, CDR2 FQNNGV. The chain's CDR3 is CASSFNEGLRAGELFF. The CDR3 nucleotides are TGTGCCAGCAGCTTTAATGAAGGTCTTAGAGCCGGGGAGCTGTTTTTT.

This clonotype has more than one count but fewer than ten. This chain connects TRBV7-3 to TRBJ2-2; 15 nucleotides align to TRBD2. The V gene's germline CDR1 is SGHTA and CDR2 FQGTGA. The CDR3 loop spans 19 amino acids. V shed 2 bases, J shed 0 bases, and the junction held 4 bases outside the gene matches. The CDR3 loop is CASSLVGLAGGTNTGELFF. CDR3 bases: TGTGCCAGCAGCTTAGTCGGACTAGCGGGAGGGACGAACACCGGGGAGCTGTTTTTT.

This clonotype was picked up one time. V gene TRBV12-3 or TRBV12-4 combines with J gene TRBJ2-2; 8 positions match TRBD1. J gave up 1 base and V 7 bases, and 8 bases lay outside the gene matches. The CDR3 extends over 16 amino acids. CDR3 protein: CASTQRGTGNTGELFF. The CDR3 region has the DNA TGTGCCAGCACCCAAAGGGGGACAGGGAACACCGGGGAGCTGTTTTTT.

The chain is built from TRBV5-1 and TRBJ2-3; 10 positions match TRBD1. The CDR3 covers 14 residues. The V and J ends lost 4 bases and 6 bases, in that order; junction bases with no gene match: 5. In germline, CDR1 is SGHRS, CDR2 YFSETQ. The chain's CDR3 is CASSPGTGVDTQYF. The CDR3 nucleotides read TGCGCCAGCAGCCCCGGGACAGGGGTTGATACGCAGTATTTT.

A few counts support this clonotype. The CDR3 DNA is TGCGCCAGCAGCTTGGCCCCGGGATCCACAGATACGCAGTATTTT. It translates to CASSLAPGSTDTQYF. J is TRBJ2-3 and V is TRBV5-1; the D gene is possibly TRBD2 (5 bases). There are 15 residues in the CDR3. Germline lookup yields CDR1 SGHRS and CDR2 YFSETQ. The V and J ends lost 0 bases and 2 bases respectively, with 10 bases between them.

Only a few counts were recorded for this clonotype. CDR3 sequence: CASSLMVAGSTDTQYF. For the CDR3, the DNA is TGCGCCAGCAGCTTGATGGTAGCGGGGAGCACAGATACGCAGTATTTT. This chain links TRBV5-1 with TRBJ2-3, with 8 bases aligning to TRBD2. The germline V gene encodes CDR1 SGHRS and CDR2 YFSETQ. The CDR3 length is 16 residues. The V and J ends lost 1 base and 0 bases, in that order; junction bases with no gene match: 4.

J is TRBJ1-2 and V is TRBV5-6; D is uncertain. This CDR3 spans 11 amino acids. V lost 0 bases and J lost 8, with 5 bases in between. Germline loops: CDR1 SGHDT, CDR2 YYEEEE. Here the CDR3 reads CASSLGPGYTF. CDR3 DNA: TGTGCCAGCAGCTTGGGGCCAGGCTACACCTTC.

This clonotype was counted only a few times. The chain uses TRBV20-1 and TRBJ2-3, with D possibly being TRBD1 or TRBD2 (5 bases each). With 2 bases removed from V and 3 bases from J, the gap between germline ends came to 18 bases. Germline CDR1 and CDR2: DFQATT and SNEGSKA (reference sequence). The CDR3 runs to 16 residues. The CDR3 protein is CSARLPGTGRTDTQYF. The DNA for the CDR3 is TGCAGTGCTAGATTGCCCGGGACCGGAAGGACAGATACGCAGTATTTT.

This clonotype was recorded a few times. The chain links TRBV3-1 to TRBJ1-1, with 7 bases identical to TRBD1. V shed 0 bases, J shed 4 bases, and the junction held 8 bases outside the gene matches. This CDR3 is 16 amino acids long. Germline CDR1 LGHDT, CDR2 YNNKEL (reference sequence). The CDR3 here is CASSQDRLTGITEAFF. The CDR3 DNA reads TGTGCCAGCAGCCAAGACCGATTGACAGGGATCACTGAAGCTTTCTTT.

CDR3 in amino acids: CASSLTGIATNEQFF. The CDR3 DNA reads TGTGCCAGCAGCTTAACCGGGATCGCCACCAATGAGCAGTTCTTC. The chain employs TRBV7-3 and TRBJ2-1; D perhaps matches TRBD2 (5 bases). The germline gives CDR1 SGHTA, CDR2 FQGTGA. V shed 0 bases and J shed 6 bases, with 12 bases lying between them. The length of the CDR3 is 15 residues.

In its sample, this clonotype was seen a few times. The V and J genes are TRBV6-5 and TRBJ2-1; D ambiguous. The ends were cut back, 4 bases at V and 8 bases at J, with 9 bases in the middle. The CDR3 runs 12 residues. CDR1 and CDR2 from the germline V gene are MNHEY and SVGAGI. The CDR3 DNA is TGTGCCAGCAGTTCTGCGAGGTATGAGCAGTTCTTC. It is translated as CASSSARYEQFF.

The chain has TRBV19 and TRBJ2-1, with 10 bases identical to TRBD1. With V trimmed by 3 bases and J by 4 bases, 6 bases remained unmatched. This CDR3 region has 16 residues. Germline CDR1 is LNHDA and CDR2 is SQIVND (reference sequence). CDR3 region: CASSIGDRGIYNEQFF. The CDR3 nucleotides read TGTGCCAGTAGTATCGGGGACAGGGGTATTTACAATGAGCAGTTCTTC.

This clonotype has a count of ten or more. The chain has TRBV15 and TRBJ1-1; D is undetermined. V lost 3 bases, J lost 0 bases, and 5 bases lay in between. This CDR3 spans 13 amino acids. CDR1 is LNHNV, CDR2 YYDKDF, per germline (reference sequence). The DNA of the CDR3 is TGTGCCACCAGCAGGAACATGAACACTGAAGCTTTCTTT. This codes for CATSRNMNTEAFF.

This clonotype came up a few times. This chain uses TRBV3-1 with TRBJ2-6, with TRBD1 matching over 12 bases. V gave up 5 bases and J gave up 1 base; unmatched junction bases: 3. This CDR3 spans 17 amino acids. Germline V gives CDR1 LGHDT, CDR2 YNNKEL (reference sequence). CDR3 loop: CASSSGQGASGANVLTF. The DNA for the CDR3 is TGTGCCAGCAGCTCGGGACAGGGGGCTTCTGGGGCCAACGTCCTGACTTTC.

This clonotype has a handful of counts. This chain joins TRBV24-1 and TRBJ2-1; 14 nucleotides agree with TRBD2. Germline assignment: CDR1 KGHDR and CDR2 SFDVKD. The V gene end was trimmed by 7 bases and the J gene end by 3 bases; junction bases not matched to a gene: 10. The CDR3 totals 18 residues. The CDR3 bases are TGTGCCACCAGCCTAGGGACTAGCGGGAGAAAAGGCTACAATGAGCAGTTCTTC. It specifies CATSLGTSGRKGYNEQFF.

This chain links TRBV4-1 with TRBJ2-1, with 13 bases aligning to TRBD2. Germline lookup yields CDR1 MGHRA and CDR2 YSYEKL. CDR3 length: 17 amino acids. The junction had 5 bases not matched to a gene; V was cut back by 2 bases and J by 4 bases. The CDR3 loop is CASSQPRLAGGYNEQFF. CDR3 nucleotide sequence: TGCGCCAGCAGCCAACCCCGACTAGCGGGGGGATACAATGAGCAGTTCTTC.

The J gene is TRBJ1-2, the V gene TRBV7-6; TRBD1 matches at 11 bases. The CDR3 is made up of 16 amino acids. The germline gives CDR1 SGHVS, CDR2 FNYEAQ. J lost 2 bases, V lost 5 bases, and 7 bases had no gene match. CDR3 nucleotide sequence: TGTGCCAGCAGCCCCACCCGGACAGGGGGCAACTATGGCTACACCTTC. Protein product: CASSPTRTGGNYGYTF.

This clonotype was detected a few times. CDR3 region: CASSQGTGVRQPQHF. In DNA form, the CDR3 reads TGTGCCAGCAGCCAAGGTACAGGGGTGAGACAGCCCCAGCATTTT. The chain couples TRBV3-1 to TRBJ1-5, with 7 bases that match TRBD1. V shed 1 base and J 7 bases; nucleotides not matched to a gene: 7. The CDR3 loop spans 15 amino acids. CDR1 is LGHDT, CDR2 YNNKEL, per germline (reference sequence).

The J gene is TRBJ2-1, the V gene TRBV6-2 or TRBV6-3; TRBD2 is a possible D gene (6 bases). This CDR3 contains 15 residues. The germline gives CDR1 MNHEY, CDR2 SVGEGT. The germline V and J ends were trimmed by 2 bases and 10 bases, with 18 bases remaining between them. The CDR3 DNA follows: TGTGCCAGCAGTTACGAGTCTAGCGTGACGGGAGAGCAGTTCTTC. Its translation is CASSYESSVTGEQFF.

CDR3 in amino acids: CASSNKRRTGTVNTGELFF. For the CDR3, the DNA is TGTGCCAGCAGCAATAAGAGACGGACCGGGACAGTGAACACCGGGGAGCTGTTTTTT. The V gene is TRBV11-1, the J gene TRBJ2-2, with 7 positions matching TRBD1. V lost 5 bases, J lost 1 base, and 16 bases stayed unmatched. Germline CDR1 SGHAT, CDR2 FQDESV (reference sequence). CDR3 length equals 19 residues.

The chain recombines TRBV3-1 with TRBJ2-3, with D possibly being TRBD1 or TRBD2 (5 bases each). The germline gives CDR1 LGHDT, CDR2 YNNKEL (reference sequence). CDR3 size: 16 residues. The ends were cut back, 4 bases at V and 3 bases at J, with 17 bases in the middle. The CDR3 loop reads CASSPVRGGRTDTQYF. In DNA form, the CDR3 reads TGTGCCAGCAGCCCAGTAAGGGGTGGGAGAACAGATACGCAGTATTTT.

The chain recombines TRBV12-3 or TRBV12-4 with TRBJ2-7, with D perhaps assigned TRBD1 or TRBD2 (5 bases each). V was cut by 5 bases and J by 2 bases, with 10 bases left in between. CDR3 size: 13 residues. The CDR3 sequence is CASSNWGPYEQYF. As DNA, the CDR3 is TGTGCCAGCAGTAATTGGGGACCCTACGAGCAGTACTTC.

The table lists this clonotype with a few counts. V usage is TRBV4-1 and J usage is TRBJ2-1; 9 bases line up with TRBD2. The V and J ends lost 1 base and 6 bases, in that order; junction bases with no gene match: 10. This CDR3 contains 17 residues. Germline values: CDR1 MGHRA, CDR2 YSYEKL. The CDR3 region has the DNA TGCGCCAGCAGCCAAGTGTGGGGGACTAGCCGGCTCAATGAGCAGTTCTTC. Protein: CASSQVWGTSRLNEQFF.

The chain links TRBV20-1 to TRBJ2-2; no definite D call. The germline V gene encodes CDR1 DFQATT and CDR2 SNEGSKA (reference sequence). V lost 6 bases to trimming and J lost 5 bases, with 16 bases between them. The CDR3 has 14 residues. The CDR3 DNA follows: TGCAGTGCCCCCTTATATACATATACCGGGGAGCTGTTTTTT. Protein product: CSAPLYTYTGELFF.

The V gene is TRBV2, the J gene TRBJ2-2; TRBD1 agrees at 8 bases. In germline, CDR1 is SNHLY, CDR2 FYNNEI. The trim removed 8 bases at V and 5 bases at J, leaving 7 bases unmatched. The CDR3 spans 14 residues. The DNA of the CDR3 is TGTGCCAGCCAGTGGACAGGGTCTACCGGGGAGCTGTTTTTT. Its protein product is CASQWTGSTGELFF.

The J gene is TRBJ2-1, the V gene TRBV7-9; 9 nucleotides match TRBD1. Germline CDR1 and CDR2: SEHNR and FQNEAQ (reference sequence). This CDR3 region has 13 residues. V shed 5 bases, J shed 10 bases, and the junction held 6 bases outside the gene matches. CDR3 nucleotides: TGTGCCAGCAGCGCACGGACAGGGGAAGAGCAGTTCTTC. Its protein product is CASSARTGEEQFF.

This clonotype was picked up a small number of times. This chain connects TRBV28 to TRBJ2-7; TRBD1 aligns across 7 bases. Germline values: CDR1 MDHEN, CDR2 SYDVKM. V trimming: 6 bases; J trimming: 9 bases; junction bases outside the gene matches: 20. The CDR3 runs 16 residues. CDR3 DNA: TGTGCCAGCAGCTCTTTCGGGGACAGCATATCTTTAGGGCAGTACTTC. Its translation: CASSSFGDSISLGQYF.

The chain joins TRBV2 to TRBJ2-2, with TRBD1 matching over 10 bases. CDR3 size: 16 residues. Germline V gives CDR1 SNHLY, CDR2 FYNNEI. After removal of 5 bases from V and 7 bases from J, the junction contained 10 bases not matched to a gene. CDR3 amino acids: CASSRQGAQVVGELFF. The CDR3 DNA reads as TGTGCCAGCAGTAGACAGGGGGCGCAAGTTGTCGGGGAGCTGTTTTTT.

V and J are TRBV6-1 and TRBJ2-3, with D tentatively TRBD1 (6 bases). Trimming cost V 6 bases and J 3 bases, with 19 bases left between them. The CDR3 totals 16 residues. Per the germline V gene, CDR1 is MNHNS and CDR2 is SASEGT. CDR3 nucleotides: TGTGCCAGCAGAAACCAACAGGGATGGGAGACAGATACGCAGTATTTT. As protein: CASRNQQGWETDTQYF.

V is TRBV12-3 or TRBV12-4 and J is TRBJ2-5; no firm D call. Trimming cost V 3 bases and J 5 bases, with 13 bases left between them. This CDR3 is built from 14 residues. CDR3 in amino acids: CASSFGGSWETQYF. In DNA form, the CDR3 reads TGTGCCAGCAGTTTTGGCGGATCCTGGGAGACCCAGTACTTC.

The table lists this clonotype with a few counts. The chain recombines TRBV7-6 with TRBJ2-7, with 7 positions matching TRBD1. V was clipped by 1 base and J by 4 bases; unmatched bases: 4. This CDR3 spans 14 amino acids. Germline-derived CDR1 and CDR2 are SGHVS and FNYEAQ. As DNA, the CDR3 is TGTGCCAGCAGCTTAGTGGGACAGACTTACGAGCAGTACTTC. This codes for CASSLVGQTYEQYF.